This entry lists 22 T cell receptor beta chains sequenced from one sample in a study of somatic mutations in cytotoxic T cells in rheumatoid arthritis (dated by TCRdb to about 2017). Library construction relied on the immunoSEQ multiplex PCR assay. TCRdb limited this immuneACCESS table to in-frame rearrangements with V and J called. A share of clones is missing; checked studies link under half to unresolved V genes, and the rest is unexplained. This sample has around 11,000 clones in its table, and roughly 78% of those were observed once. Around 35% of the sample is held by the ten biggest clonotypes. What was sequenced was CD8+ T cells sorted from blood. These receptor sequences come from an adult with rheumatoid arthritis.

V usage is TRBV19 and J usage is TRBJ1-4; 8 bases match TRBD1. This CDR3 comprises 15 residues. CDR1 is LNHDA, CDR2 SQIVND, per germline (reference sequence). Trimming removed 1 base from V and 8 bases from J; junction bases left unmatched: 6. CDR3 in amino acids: CASSIATGVYEKLFF. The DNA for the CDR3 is TGTGCCAGTAGTATAGCGACAGGGGTGTACGAAAAACTGTTTTTT.

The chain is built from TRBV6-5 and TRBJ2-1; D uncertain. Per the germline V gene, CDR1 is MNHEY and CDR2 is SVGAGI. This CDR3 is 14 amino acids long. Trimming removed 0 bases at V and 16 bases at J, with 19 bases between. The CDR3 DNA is TGTGCCAGCAGTTACTCGATTTCCCAGCCTCGGTTTTTCTTC. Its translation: CASSYSISQPRFFF.

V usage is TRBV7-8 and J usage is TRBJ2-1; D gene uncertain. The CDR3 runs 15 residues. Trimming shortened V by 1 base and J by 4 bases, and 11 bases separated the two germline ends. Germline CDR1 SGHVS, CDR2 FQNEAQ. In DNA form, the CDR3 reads TGTGCCAGCAGCTTAGGGGGAATGGGTTACAATGAGCAGTTCTTC. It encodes CASSLGGMGYNEQFF.

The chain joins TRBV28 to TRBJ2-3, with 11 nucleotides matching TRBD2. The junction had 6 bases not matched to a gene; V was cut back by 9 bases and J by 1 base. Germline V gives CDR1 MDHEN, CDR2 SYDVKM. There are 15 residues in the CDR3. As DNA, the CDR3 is TGTGCCAGTAGCGCGGGACTAGCGGGCACAGATACGCAGTATTTT. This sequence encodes CASSAGLAGTDTQYF. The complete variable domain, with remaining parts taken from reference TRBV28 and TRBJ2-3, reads DVKVTQSSRYLVKRTGEKVFLECVQDMDHENMFWYRQDPGLGLRLIYFSYDVKMKEKGDIPEGYSVSREKKERFSLILESASTNQTSMYLCASSAGLAGTDTQYFGPGTRLTVL.

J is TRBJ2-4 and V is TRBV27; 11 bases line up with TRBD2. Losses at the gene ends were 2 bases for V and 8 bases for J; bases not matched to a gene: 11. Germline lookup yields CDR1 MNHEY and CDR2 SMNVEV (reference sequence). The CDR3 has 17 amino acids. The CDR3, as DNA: TGTGCCAGCAGTTTACCCCTCCCCACTAGCGGGGGTTACATTCAGTACTTC. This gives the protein CASSLPLPTSGGYIQYF.

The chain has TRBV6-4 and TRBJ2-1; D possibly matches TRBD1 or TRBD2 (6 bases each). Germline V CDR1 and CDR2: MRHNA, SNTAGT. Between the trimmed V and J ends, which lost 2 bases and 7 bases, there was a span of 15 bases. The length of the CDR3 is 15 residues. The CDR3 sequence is CASSDENGGTNEQFF. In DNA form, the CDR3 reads TGTGCCAGCAGTGACGAGAACGGGGGCACGAATGAGCAGTTCTTC.

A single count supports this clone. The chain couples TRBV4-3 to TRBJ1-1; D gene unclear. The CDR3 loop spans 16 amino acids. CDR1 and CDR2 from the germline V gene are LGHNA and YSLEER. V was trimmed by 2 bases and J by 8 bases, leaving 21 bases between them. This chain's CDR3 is CASSQIWPEAKSEAFF. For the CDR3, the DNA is TGCGCCAGCAGCCAAATTTGGCCAGAGGCCAAATCGGAAGCTTTCTTT.

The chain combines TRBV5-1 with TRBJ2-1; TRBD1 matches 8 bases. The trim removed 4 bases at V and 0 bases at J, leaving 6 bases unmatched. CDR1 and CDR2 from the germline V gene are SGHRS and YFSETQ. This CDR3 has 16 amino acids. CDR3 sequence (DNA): TGCGCCAGCAGCAGCTGGACAGGGAGCTCCTACAATGAGCAGTTCTTC. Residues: CASSSWTGSSYNEQFF.

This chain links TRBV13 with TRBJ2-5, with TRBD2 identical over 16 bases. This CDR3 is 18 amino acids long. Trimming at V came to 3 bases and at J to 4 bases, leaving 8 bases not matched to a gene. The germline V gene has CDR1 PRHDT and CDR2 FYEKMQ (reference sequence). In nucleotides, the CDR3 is TGTGCCAGCAGCTTCGCCGGGACTAGCGGGGGGGAGGGAGAGACCCAGTACTTC. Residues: CASSFAGTSGGEGETQYF. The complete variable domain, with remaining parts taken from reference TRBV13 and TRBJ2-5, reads AAGVIQSPRHLIKEKRETATLKCYPIPRHDTVYWYQQGPGQDPQFLISFYEKMQSDKGSIPDRFSAQQFSDYHSELNMSSLELGDSALYFCASSFAGTSGGEGETQYFGPGTRLLVL.

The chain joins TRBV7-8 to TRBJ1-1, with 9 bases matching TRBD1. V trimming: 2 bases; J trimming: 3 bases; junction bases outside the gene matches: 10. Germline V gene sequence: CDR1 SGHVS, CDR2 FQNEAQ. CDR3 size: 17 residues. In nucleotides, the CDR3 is TGTGCCAGCAGCTTATCACGACAGGGGGGGTTTGACACTGAAGCTTTCTTT. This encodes CASSLSRQGGFDTEAFF.

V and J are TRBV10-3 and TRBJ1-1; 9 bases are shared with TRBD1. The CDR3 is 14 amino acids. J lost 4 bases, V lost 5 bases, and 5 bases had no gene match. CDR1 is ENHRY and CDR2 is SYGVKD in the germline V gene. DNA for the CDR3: TGTGCCATCAGTTCGGGACAGGGCATCACTGAAGCTTTCTTT. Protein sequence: CAISSGQGITEAFF.

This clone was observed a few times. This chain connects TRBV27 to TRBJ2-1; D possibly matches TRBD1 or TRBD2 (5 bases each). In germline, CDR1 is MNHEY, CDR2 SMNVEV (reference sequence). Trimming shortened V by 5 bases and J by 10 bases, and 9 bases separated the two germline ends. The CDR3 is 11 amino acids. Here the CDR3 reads CASSGGWEQFF. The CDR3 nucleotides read TGTGCCAGCAGTGGGGGATGGGAGCAGTTCTTC.

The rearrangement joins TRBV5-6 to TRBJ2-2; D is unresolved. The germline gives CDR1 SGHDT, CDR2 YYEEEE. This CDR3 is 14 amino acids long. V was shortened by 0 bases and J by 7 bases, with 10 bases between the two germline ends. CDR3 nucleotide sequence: TGTGCCAGCAGCTTGGTAATGAACGACGGGGAGCTGTTTTTT. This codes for CASSLVMNDGELFF.

CDR3 in DNA: TGTGCCAGTTGGGGCCGAGACAGGTCGAACACCGGGGAGCTGTTTTTT. Its protein product is CASWGRDRSNTGELFF. The chain combines TRBV19 with TRBJ2-2; possibly TRBD1 for D (6 bases). Germline V gene sequence: CDR1 LNHDA, CDR2 SQIVND (reference sequence). The CDR3 extends over 16 amino acids. V was trimmed by 8 bases and J by 0 bases, leaving 16 bases between them.

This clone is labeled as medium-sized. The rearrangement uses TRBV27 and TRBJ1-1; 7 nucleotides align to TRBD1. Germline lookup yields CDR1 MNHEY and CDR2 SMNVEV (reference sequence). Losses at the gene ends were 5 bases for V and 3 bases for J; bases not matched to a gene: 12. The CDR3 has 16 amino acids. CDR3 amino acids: CASSPYAGGADTEAFF. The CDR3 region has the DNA TGTGCCAGCAGTCCCTATGCAGGGGGAGCAGACACTGAAGCTTTCTTT.

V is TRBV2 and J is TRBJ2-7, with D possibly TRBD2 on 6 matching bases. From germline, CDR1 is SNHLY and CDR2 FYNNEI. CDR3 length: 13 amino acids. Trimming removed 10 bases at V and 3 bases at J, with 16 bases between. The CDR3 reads CAINSGYVYEQYF. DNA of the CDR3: TGTGCCATTAATAGCGGATACGTCTACGAGCAGTACTTC. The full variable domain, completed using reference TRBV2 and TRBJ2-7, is EPEVTQTPSHQVTQMGQEVILRCVPISNHLYFYWYRQILGQKVEFLVSFYNNEISEKSEIFDDQFSVERPDGSNFTLKIRSTKLEDSAMYFCAINSGYVYEQYFGPGTRLTVT.

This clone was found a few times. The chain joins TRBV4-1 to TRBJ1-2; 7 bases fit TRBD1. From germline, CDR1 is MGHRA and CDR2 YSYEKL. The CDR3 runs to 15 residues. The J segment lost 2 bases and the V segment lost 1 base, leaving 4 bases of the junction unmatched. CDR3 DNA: TGCGCCAGCAGCCAAGGACAGGGTAGGAACTATGGCTACACCTTC. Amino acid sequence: CASSQGQGRNYGYTF.

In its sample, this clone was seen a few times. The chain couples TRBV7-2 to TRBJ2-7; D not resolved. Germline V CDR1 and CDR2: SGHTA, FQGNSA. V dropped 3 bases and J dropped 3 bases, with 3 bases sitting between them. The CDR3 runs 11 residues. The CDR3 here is CASSFNYEQYF. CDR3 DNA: TGTGCCAGCAGCTTCAACTACGAGCAGTACTTC. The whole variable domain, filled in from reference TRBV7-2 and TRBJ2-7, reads GAGVSQSPSNKVTEKGKDVELRCDPISGHTALYWYRQSLGQGLEFLIYFQGNSAPDKSGLPSDRFSAERTGGSVSTLTIQRTQQEDSAVYLCASSFNYEQYFGPGTRLTVT.

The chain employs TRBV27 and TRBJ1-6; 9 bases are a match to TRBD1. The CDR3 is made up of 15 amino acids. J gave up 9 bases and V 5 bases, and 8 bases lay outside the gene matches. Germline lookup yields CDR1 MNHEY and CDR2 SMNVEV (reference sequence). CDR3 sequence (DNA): TGTGCCAGCAGTCTTGGGGACAGGGTGGTTTCACCCCTCCACTTT. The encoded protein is CASSLGDRVVSPLHF.

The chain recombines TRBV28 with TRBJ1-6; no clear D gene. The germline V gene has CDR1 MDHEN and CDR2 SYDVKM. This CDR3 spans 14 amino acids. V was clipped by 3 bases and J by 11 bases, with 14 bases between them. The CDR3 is CASSLDVAVPPLHF. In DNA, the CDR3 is TGTGCCAGCAGTTTGGACGTAGCTGTCCCACCCCTCCACTTT.

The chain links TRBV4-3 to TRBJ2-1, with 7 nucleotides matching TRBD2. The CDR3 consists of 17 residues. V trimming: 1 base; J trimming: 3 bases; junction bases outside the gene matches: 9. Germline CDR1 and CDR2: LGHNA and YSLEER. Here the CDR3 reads CASSQGMGGELYNEQFF. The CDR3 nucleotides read TGCGCCAGCAGCCAAGGGATGGGGGGGGAACTCTACAATGAGCAGTTCTTC.

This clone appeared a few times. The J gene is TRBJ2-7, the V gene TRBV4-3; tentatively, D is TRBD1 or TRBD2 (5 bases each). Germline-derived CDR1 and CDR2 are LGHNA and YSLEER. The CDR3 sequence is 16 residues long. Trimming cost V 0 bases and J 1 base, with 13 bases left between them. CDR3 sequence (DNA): TGCGCCAGCAGCCAAGATAGTTGGGGGTTGTCCTACGAGCAGTACTTC. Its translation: CASSQDSWGLSYEQYF.